These 30 T cell receptor beta chains were all obtained from the same sample, sequenced in a study of cytomegalovirus exposure and HLA in healthy donors. The primer mix had 60 Vbeta and 13 Jbeta primers. Only in-frame clones appear in the TCRdb table, and some are missing; sequencing was by immunoSEQ multiplex PCR. The sample includes approximately 180,000 clones, around 81% of them seen just once. The sample taken for sequencing was PBMCs. These receptors were obtained from a young man in good health and CMV-seronegative.

V is TRBV10-3 and J is TRBJ1-2; 7 positions agree with TRBD1. The CDR3 totals 13 residues. The ends lost 2 bases at V and 4 bases at J; junction bases unmatched: 1. Looked up from germline, CDR1 is ENHRY and CDR2 is SYGVKD. This chain's CDR3 is CAISEGQAYGYTF. The CDR3 nucleotides are TGTGCCATCAGTGAGGGACAGGCCTATGGCTACACCTTC.

The chain has TRBV30 and TRBJ2-2; TRBD1 matches at 7 bases. From germline, CDR1 is GTSNPN and CDR2 SVGIG (reference sequence). This CDR3 spans 17 amino acids. V was clipped by 5 bases and J by 2 bases; unmatched bases: 14. In nucleotides, the CDR3 is TGTGCCTGGCACAGGCGGCCCAGGGACAGCAACACCGGGGAGCTGTTTTTT. Its protein product is CAWHRRPRDSNTGELFF.

The chain uses TRBV5-4 and TRBJ2-3; TRBD2 matches 8 bases. CDR3 length: 16 residues. CDR1 SGHNT and CDR2 YYREEE come from the germline V gene (reference sequence). V was clipped by 4 bases and J by 4 bases; unmatched bases: 11. The CDR3 nucleotides are TGTGCCAGCAGCCTGGCCGGACTAGCCGCCGCAGATACGCAGTATTTT. Translating gives CASSLAGLAAADTQYF.

This clone was seen only once. The chain is built from TRBV7-9 and TRBJ2-1, with D maybe TRBD1 (6 bases). Germline CDR1 and CDR2: SEHNR and FQNEAQ (reference sequence). V was trimmed by 1 base and J by 4 bases, leaving 17 bases between them. The CDR3 has 17 residues. CDR3 sequence: CASSLERQVKLYNEQFF. CDR3 nucleotides: TGTGCCAGCAGCTTAGAAAGACAGGTCAAACTTTACAATGAGCAGTTCTTC.

The chain has TRBV27 and TRBJ1-2; 10 bases match TRBD1. The CDR3 is made up of 13 amino acids. V trimming: 4 bases; J trimming: 8 bases; junction bases outside the gene matches: 4. The germline CDR1 and CDR2 sequences are MNHEY and SMNVEV (reference sequence). The DNA of the CDR3 is TGTGCCAGCAGTTACCGGGACAGGGGCGGCTACACCTTC. Translating it yields CASSYRDRGGYTF.

The chain couples TRBV27 to TRBJ1-1; the match to TRBD1 covers 9 bases. CDR3 length: 13 residues. V dropped 6 bases and J dropped 5; count of bases not matched to a gene: 4. In germline, CDR1 is MNHEY, CDR2 SMNVEV (reference sequence). The DNA of the CDR3 is TGTGCCAGCAGCGCGACAGGGGGAACTGAAGCTTTCTTT. Protein sequence: CASSATGGTEAFF.

The genes are TRBV10-3 and TRBJ1-2, with 11 positions matching TRBD1. Looked up from germline, CDR1 is ENHRY and CDR2 is SYGVKD. V shed 5 bases, J shed 0 bases, and the junction held 8 bases outside the gene matches. The length of the CDR3 is 17 residues. The CDR3 loop is CAISHGQGAGANYGYTF. DNA for the CDR3: TGTGCCATCAGTCACGGACAGGGGGCTGGGGCTAACTATGGCTACACCTTC.

The rearrangement links TRBV4-3 to TRBJ2-7; 8 bases are a match to TRBD2. Unmatched junction bases numbered 8, after V lost 1 base and J lost 9 bases. The CDR3 totals 14 residues. Per germline, CDR1 LGHNA and CDR2 YSLEER. The DNA of the CDR3 is TGCGCCAGCAGCCAAGTTACTAGCGGTACAGTGCAGTACTTC. Translated, it gives CASSQVTSGTVQYF.

The genes are TRBV19 and TRBJ1-6; 9 nucleotides agree with TRBD1. The junction had 3 bases not matched to a gene; V was cut back by 3 bases and J by 6 bases. Germline assignment: CDR1 LNHDA and CDR2 SQIVND (reference sequence). The CDR3 runs to 15 residues. In nucleotides, the CDR3 is TGTGCCAGTAGTATGGGGACAGGGATTAATTCACCCCTCCACTTT. It translates to CASSMGTGINSPLHF.

The genes are TRBV7-2 and TRBJ2-3; D perhaps matches TRBD2 (5 bases). V dropped 0 bases and J dropped 0 bases, with 28 bases sitting between them. The CDR3 totals 22 residues. Germline loops: CDR1 SGHTA, CDR2 FQGNSA. The CDR3 spells CASSLAPLGTSLRKKSTDTQYF. CDR3 DNA: TGTGCCAGCAGCTTAGCGCCCCTGGGTACTAGTTTACGGAAGAAAAGCACAGATACGCAGTATTTT.

The V and J genes are TRBV5-8 and TRBJ1-5, with 8 positions matching TRBD1. V lost 1 base, J lost 2 bases, and 5 bases stayed unmatched. This CDR3 has 16 amino acids. Per the germline V gene, CDR1 is SGHTS and CDR2 is YDEGEE. As DNA, the CDR3 is TGTGCCAGCAGCTTGTTGACAGGGGTTCGCAATCAGCCCCAGCATTTT. Protein sequence: CASSLLTGVRNQPQHF.

This chain links TRBV5-4 with TRBJ2-1, with 7 bases fitting TRBD2. Germline V gives CDR1 SGHNT, CDR2 YYREEE (reference sequence). Trimming cost V 1 base and J 9 bases; bases outside gene matches: 7. This CDR3 has 14 amino acids. CDR3 nucleotide sequence: TGTGCCAGCAGCTTGATTGTGGCGGGGGTTGAGCAGTTCTTC. Amino acids: CASSLIVAGVEQFF.

The chain carries TRBV29-1 and TRBJ2-1; 9 bases line up with TRBD1. The J segment lost 3 bases and the V segment lost 1 base, leaving 1 base of the junction unmatched. Germline V lookup: CDR1 SQVTM, CDR2 ANQGSEA. This CDR3 is 14 amino acids long. CDR3 coding DNA: TGCAGCGTTGAAGGGGACAGGGACTACAATGAGCAGTTCTTC. Amino acids: CSVEGDRDYNEQFF.

This clone was detected only a few times. This same CDR3 is encoded by further DNA sequences in the sample. DNA of the CDR3: TGTGCCACCAGCAGGGGACAGGGGTCCTACGAGCAGTACTTC. It is translated as CATSRGQGSYEQYF. The V gene is TRBV15, the J gene TRBJ2-7; 10 bases fit TRBD1. J was trimmed by 1 base and V by 3 bases; bases with no gene match: 0. Germline CDR1 and CDR2: LNHNV and YYDKDF (reference sequence). The length of the CDR3 is 14 residues.

The chain recombines TRBV6-5 with TRBJ2-5; possible D gene TRBD1, 5 bases. Germline loops: CDR1 MNHEY, CDR2 SVGAGI. V dropped 0 bases and J dropped 8 bases, with 13 bases sitting between them. CDR3 size: 14 residues. The chain's CDR3 is CASSYSTAGNTQYF. The CDR3 coding sequence is TGTGCCAGCAGTTACTCGACGGCAGGGAACACCCAGTACTTC.

This chain connects TRBV2 to TRBJ1-1; D is ambiguous. There are 14 residues in the CDR3. The germline gives CDR1 SNHLY, CDR2 FYNNEI. The germline V and J ends were trimmed by 4 bases and 7 bases, with 16 bases remaining between them. CDR3 amino acids: CASSGELGVIEAFF. CDR3 nucleotide sequence: TGTGCCAGCAGTGGGGAACTGGGAGTGATTGAAGCTTTCTTT.

The chain links TRBV10-3 to TRBJ1-1, with 10 bases identical to TRBD1. J was trimmed by 1 base and V by 8 bases; bases with no gene match: 13. Per the germline V gene, CDR1 is ENHRY and CDR2 is SYGVKD. The length of the CDR3 is 17 residues. DNA for the CDR3: TGTGCCATCGGGACAGGGGATTATGGCCCGAAGAACACTGAAGCTTTCTTT. It encodes CAIGTGDYGPKNTEAFF.

V and J are TRBV9 and TRBJ2-1; 11 bases match TRBD2. The CDR3 length is 16 residues. V was clipped by 0 bases and J by 12 bases; unmatched bases: 11. The germline V gene has CDR1 SGDLS and CDR2 YYNGEE. Written as DNA, the CDR3 is TGTGCCAGCAGCGTAGAGGGGACTAGCGGATCGTCAGTGCAGTTCTTC. Translated: CASSVEGTSGSSVQFF. The whole variable domain, filled in from reference TRBV9 and TRBJ2-1, reads DSGVTQTPKHLITATGQRVTLRCSPRSGDLSVYWYQQSLDQGLQFLIQYYNGEERAKGNILERFSAQQFPDLHSELNLSSLELGDSALYFCASSVEGTSGSSVQFFGPGTRLTVL.

Note on this clone: One end of the junction varies from germline; a read error may be responsible. V and J are TRBV5-4 and TRBJ2-3, with 9 bases that match TRBD2. The CDR3 is 17 residues long. Germline values: CDR1 SGHNT, CDR2 YYREEE (reference sequence). CDR3 region: CASSLKSSGTSTDAQYF. In nucleotides, the CDR3 is TGTGCCAGCAGCTTGAAATCTAGCGGGACTAGCACAGATGCGCAGTATTTT. The full variable domain, its missing parts supplied by reference TRBV5-4 and TRBJ2-3, is ETGVTQSPTHLIKTRGQQVTLRCSSQSGHNTVSWYQQALGQGPQFIFQYYREEENGRGNFPPRFSGLQFPNYSSELNVNALELDDSALYLCASSLKSSGTSTDAQYFGPGTRLTVL.

The chain is built from TRBV7-9 and TRBJ1-2; 7 nucleotides match TRBD1. CDR3 size: 18 residues. J gave up 8 bases and V 2 bases, and 20 bases lay outside the gene matches. Germline CDR1 SEHNR, CDR2 FQNEAQ (reference sequence). The CDR3 loop is CASSLKDYRDSGLGGYTF. CDR3 coding DNA: TGTGCCAGCAGCTTAAAAGACTACCGGGACAGCGGGTTGGGAGGCTACACCTTC. Complete variable domain (other parts from reference TRBV7-9 and TRBJ1-2): DTGVSQNPRHKITKRGQNVTFRCDPISEHNRLYWYRQTLGQGPEFLTYFQNEAQLEKSRLLSDRFSAERPKGSFSTLEIQRTEQGDSAMYLCASSLKDYRDSGLGGYTFGSGTRLTVV.

V gene TRBV11-2 combines with J gene TRBJ2-1; D is possibly TRBD2 (7 bases). CDR1 is SGHAT and CDR2 is FQNNGV in the germline V gene. V dropped 6 bases and J dropped 2 bases, with 20 bases sitting between them. The CDR3 loop spans 17 amino acids. DNA of the CDR3: TGTGCCAGCAGTAAGATGGGGGGGCGGGGGCCCTACAATGAGCAGTTCTTC. Translation gives CASSKMGGRGPYNEQFF.

Note on this clone: Its ends do not fully match the called genes, so a read error is possible. The rearrangement links TRBV7-7 to TRBJ2-5; 9 bases match TRBD1. The germline V gene has CDR1 SSHAT and CDR2 FNYEAQ (reference sequence). The CDR3 has 15 amino acids. CDR3 nucleotides: TGTGCTAGCAGCCCTGGACAGGGGCGGAAAGAGACCCAGTACTTC. Amino acid sequence: CASSPGQGRKETQYF.

The rearrangement links TRBV7-8 to TRBJ2-3; D gene unclear. CDR1 is SGHVS and CDR2 is FQNEAQ in the germline V gene. Trimming took 1 base from V and 8 from J, leaving 7 bases between them. The CDR3 has 12 residues. CDR3 sequence: CASSLGEATQYF. As DNA, the CDR3 is TGTGCCAGCAGCTTAGGAGAAGCTACGCAGTATTTT.

This chain uses TRBV12-5 with TRBJ2-3, with D possibly being TRBD2 (7 bases). Trimming stripped 5 bases from V and 1 base from J, with 13 bases between. Germline V gene data show CDR1 as LGHNT and CDR2 as FRNRAP. This CDR3 contains 15 residues. The CDR3 protein is CASGRRGGGTDTQYF. The CDR3 DNA sequence: TGTGCTAGTGGTCGAAGGGGGGGTGGCACAGATACGCAGTATTTT.

The chain recombines TRBV19 with TRBJ2-7; D might be TRBD2 (5 bases). Germline V gives CDR1 LNHDA, CDR2 SQIVND (reference sequence). The CDR3 consists of 14 residues. The V gene lost 10 bases and the J gene lost 0 bases, with 16 bases spanning the gap. The CDR3 protein is CATAAGLSSYEQYF. CDR3 bases: TGTGCCACCGCCGCGGGTCTTAGCTCCTACGAGCAGTACTTC.

The J gene is TRBJ1-2, the V gene TRBV7-8; D gene unclear. The CDR3 extends over 14 amino acids. The germline gives CDR1 SGHVS, CDR2 FQNEAQ. V lost 0 bases and J 1 base, leaving 6 bases between the germline ends. The CDR3 DNA sequence: TGTGCCAGCAGCTTAGCTCGGGTTAACTATGGCTACACCTTC. This translates into CASSLARVNYGYTF.

J is TRBJ1-2 and V is TRBV9, with TRBD1 identical over 7 bases. The CDR3 loop spans 15 amino acids. The trim removed 4 bases at V and 6 bases at J, leaving 12 bases unmatched. CDR1 is SGDLS, CDR2 YYNGEE, per germline. The CDR3 DNA sequence: TGTGCCAGCAGCATCACTCACAGGGGCCTGGATGGCTACACCTTC. Amino acid sequence: CASSITHRGLDGYTF.

This clone showed up just once. J is TRBJ2-4 and V is TRBV6-6, with 7 bases fitting TRBD1. After removal of 4 bases from V and 11 bases from J, the junction contained 2 bases not matched to a gene. CDR3 size: 11 residues. Germline V gene data show CDR1 as MNHNY and CDR2 as SVGAGI (reference sequence). The CDR3 DNA sequence: TGTGCCAGCAGTTTGACAGGGTTTCAGTACTTC. It encodes CASSLTGFQYF.

The genes are TRBV5-4 and TRBJ2-7; TRBD1 aligns across 7 bases. Germline V CDR1 and CDR2: SGHNT, YYREEE (reference sequence). This CDR3 is 13 amino acids long. With V trimmed by 4 bases and J by 4 bases, 5 bases remained unmatched. This chain's CDR3 is CASSTGTEYEQYF. CDR3 nucleotide sequence: TGTGCCAGCAGCACCGGGACAGAGTACGAGCAGTACTTC. The full variable domain, rest sourced from reference TRBV5-4 and TRBJ2-7, is ETGVTQSPTHLIKTRGQQVTLRCSSQSGHNTVSWYQQALGQGPQFIFQYYREEENGRGNFPPRFSGLQFPNYSSELNVNALELDDSALYLCASSTGTEYEQYFGPGTRLTVT.

V usage is TRBV9 and J usage is TRBJ2-5, with D perhaps TRBD1 (5 bases). The CDR3 contains 16 residues. V gave up 3 bases and J gave up 1 base, with 16 bases separating them. Per the germline V gene, CDR1 is SGDLS and CDR2 is YYNGEE. The chain's CDR3 is CASSAPWGRAQETQYF. CDR3 nucleotide sequence: TGTGCCAGCAGCGCCCCCTGGGGCAGGGCCCAAGAGACCCAGTACTTC.